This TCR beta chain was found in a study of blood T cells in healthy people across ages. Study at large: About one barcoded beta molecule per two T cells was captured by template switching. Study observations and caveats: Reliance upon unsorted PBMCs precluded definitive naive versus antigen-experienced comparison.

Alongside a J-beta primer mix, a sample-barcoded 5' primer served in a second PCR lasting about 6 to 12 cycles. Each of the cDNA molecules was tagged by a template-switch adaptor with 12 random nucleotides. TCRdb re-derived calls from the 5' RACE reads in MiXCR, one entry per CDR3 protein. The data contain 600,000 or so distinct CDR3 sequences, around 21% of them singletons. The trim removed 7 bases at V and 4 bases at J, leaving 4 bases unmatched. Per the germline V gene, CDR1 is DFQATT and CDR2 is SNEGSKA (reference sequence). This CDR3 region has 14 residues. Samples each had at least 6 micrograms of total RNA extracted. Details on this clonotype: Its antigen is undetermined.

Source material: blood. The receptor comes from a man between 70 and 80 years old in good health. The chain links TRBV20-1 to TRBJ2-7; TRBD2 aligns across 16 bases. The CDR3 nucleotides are TGCAGTGTCGTGGGACTAGCGGGAGGGTACGAGCAGTACTTC. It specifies CSVVGLAGGYEQYF.